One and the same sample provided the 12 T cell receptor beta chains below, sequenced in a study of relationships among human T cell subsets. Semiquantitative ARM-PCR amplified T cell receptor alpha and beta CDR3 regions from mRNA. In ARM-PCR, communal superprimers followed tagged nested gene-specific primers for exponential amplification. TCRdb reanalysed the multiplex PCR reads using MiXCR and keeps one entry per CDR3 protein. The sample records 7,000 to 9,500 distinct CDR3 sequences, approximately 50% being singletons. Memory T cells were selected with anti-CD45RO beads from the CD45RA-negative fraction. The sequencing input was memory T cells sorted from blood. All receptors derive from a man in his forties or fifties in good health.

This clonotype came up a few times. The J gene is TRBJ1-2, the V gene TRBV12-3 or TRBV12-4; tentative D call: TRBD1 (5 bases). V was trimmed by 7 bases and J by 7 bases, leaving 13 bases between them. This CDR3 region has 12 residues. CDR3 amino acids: CASKPSGPGYTF. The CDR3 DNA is TGTGCCAGCAAACCCTCAGGGCCTGGCTACACCTTC.

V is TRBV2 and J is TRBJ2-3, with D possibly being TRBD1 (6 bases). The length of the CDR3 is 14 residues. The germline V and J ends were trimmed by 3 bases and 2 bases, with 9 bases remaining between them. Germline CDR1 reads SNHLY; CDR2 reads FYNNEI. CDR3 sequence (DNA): TGTGCCAGCAGTGAGGGGGCCATCACAGATACGCAGTATTTT. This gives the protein CASSEGAITDTQYF.

This CDR3 reads CASSYSLAGDLRDTQYF. CDR3 sequence (DNA): TGTGCCAGCAGTTACTCCCTAGCGGGCGATTTGAGAGATACGCAGTATTTT. This chain joins TRBV6-6 and TRBJ2-3; 8 bases fit TRBD2. Unmatched junction bases numbered 10, after V lost 0 bases and J lost 5 bases. This CDR3 spans 17 amino acids. Germline-derived CDR1 and CDR2 are MNHNY and SVGAGI (reference sequence).

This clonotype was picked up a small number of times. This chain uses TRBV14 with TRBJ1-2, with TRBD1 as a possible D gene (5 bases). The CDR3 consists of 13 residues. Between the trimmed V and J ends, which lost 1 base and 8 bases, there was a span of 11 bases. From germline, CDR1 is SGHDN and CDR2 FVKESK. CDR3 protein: CASSQARVGGYTF. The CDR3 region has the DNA TGTGCCAGCAGCCAAGCCAGGGTGGGCGGCTACACCTTC.

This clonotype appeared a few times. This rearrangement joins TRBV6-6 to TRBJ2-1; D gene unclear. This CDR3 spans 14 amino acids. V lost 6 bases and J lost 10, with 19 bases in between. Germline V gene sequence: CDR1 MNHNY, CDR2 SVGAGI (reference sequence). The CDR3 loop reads CASSPNRPLGEQFF. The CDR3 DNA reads TGTGCCAGCAGCCCGAACCGGCCCCTCGGAGAGCAGTTCTTC.

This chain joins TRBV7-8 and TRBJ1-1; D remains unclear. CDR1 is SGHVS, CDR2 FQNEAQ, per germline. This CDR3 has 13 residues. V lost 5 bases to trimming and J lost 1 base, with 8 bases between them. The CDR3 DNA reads TGTGCCAGCAGCCGAGACGCGAACACTGAAGCTTTCTTT. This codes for CASSRDANTEAFF.

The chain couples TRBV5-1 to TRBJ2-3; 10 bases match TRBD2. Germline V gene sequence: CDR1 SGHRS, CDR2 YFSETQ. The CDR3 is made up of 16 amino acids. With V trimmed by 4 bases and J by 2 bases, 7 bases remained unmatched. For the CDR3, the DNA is TGCGCCAGCAGCGCCCTACTAGCGGGGCCCACAGATACGCAGTATTTT. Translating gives CASSALLAGPTDTQYF.

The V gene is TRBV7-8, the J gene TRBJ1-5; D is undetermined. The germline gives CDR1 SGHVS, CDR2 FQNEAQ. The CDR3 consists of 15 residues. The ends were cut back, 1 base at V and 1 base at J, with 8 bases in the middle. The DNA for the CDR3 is TGTGCCAGCAGCTTAGATCCCGACAGCAATCAGCCCCAGCATTTT. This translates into CASSLDPDSNQPQHF.

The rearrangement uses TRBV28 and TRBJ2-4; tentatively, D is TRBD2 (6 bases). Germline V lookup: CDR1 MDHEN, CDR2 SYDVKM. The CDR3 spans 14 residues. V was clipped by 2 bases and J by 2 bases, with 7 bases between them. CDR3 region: CASSLAGPKNIQYF. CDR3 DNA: TGTGCCAGCAGTTTAGCGGGGCCCAAAAACATTCAGTACTTC.

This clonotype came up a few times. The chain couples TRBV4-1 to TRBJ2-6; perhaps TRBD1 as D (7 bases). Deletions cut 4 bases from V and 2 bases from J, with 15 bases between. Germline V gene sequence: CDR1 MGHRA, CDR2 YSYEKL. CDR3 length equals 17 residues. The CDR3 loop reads CASSLPGGNAGANVLTF. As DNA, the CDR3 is TGCGCCAGCAGCCTCCCAGGGGGGAACGCTGGGGCCAACGTCCTGACTTTC.

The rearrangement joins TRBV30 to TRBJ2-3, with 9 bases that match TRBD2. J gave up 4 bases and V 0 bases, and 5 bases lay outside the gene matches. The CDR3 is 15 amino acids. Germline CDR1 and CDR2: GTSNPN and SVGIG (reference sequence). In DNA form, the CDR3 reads TGTGCCTGGAGTGTGAGCGGGGGGCAAGCAGATACGCAGTATTTT. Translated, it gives CAWSVSGGQADTQYF.

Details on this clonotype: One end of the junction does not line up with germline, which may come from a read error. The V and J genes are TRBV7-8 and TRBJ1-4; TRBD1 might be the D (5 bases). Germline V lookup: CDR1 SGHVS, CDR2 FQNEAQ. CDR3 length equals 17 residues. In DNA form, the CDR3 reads TGTGCCAGCACCTTAGTGCGTGGGGGAGGAACTAATGAAAAACTGTTTTTT. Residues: CASTLVRGGGTNEKLFF. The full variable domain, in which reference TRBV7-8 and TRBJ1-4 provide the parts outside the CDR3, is GAGVSQSPRYKVAKRGQDVALRCDPISGHVSLFWYQQALGQGPEFLTYFQNEAQLDKSGLPSDRFFAERPEGSVSTLKIQRTQQEDSAVYLCASTLVRGGGTNEKLFFGSGTQLSVL.